The 13 T cell receptor beta chains presented below share a single source sample, sequenced in a study of T cell repertoires in aging, cancer and after chemotherapy. Rearranged V-D-J TRB sequences were amplified with a mixed TRB-A/B primer pool. TCRdb re-derived calls from the multiplex PCR reads in MiXCR, one entry per CDR3 protein. This table has about 6,400 distinct CDR3 sequences, more than 25% appearing once. TCR beta rearrangements were amplified from peripheral blood genomic DNA. Sample: blood. Every receptor here comes from a human donor in good health.

The chain links TRBV7-2 to TRBJ1-1; no reliable D call. The V gene's germline CDR1 is SGHTA and CDR2 FQGNSA. Trimming took off 5 bases at V and 1 base at J, with 5 bases between the two ends. There are 12 residues in the CDR3. CDR3 region: CASSLTNTEAFF. The CDR3 nucleotides read TGTGCCAGCAGCCTGACGAACACTGAAGCTTTCTTT.

This chain uses TRBV6-5 with TRBJ2-7, with D hard to call. V was trimmed by 2 bases and J by 4 bases, leaving 18 bases between them. Germline V CDR1 and CDR2: MNHEY, SVGAGI. There are 16 residues in the CDR3. Here the CDR3 DNA reads TGTGCCAGCAGTTACCGAGCGCTCCGACGGGCATACGAGCAGTACTTC. It encodes CASSYRALRRAYEQYF.

The V gene is TRBV4-1, the J gene TRBJ1-6, with D unresolved. Deletions cut 1 base from V and 6 bases from J, with 10 bases between. Germline V CDR1 and CDR2: MGHRA, YSYEKL. The CDR3 is made up of 15 amino acids. The CDR3 protein is CASSQVGNFNSPLHF. Written as DNA, the CDR3 is TGCGCCAGCAGCCAAGTCGGAAATTTTAATTCACCCCTCCACTTT.

The chain recombines TRBV12-3 or TRBV12-4 with TRBJ2-1; maybe TRBD2 (5 bases). The CDR3 contains 14 residues. CDR3 loop: CATNRAAGINEQFF. CDR3 sequence (DNA): TGTGCGACCAACCGGGCAGCCGGGATTAATGAGCAGTTCTTC.

The CDR3 sequence: CASSEQGGYGYTF. In nucleotides, the CDR3 is TGTGCCAGCAGTGAACAGGGAGGCTATGGCTACACCTTC. The V call is TRBV6-1, the J call TRBJ1-2; tentatively, D is TRBD1 (5 bases). The CDR3 length is 13 residues. Germline V gene lookup returns CDR1 MNHNS and CDR2 SASEGT. The germline V and J ends were trimmed by 2 bases and 4 bases, with 8 bases remaining between them.

This chain links TRBV6-1 with TRBJ1-1; D might be TRBD1 (5 bases). The V end was cut by 7 bases, the J end by 1 base, with 10 bases between. The CDR3 loop spans 13 amino acids. Germline CDR1 MNHNS, CDR2 SASEGT. The CDR3 DNA sequence: TGTGCCAGCACCTTGACAGAGAACACTGAAGCTTTCTTT. This sequence encodes CASTLTENTEAFF.

This clonotype is judged medium-sized. This chain connects TRBV30 to TRBJ1-6; 7 bases are shared with TRBD1. Looked up from germline, CDR1 is GTSNPN and CDR2 is SVGIG (reference sequence). Trimming removed 3 bases from V and 14 bases from J; junction bases left unmatched: 7. CDR3 length: 12 amino acids. CDR3 nucleotides: TGTGCCTGGAGGGGGAGGACAGGAACCCTCCACTTT. This codes for CAWRGRTGTLHF.

This clonotype is categorized as medium-sized. The rearrangement joins TRBV7-9 to TRBJ2-1; TRBD1 is a possible D gene (5 bases). With 6 bases removed from V and 4 bases from J, the gap between germline ends came to 10 bases. Germline values: CDR1 SEHNR, CDR2 FQNEAQ (reference sequence). CDR3 length: 13 amino acids. CDR3 in amino acids: CASSSQEYNEQFF. The CDR3 DNA reads as TGTGCCAGCAGTTCACAGGAATACAATGAGCAGTTCTTC.

The gene calls are TRBV7-9 and TRBJ2-3; unclear D gene. This CDR3 is built from 14 residues. Germline CDR1 and CDR2: SEHNR and FQNEAQ (reference sequence). The ends were cut back, 1 base at V and 4 bases at J, with 9 bases in the middle. DNA for the CDR3: TGTGCCAGCAGCTTAGAAAGGGCACCAGATACGCAGTATTTT. Protein: CASSLERAPDTQYF.

This clonotype was counted between two and nine times. J is TRBJ2-5 and V is TRBV6-5; TRBD2 matches at 10 bases. The CDR3 totals 17 residues. V was clipped by 6 bases and J by 5 bases; unmatched bases: 15. Germline loops: CDR1 MNHEY, CDR2 SVGAGI. Here the CDR3 reads CASRPDGRGTSEETQYF. In DNA form, the CDR3 reads TGTGCCAGCAGGCCCGATGGCCGCGGGACTAGCGAGGAGACCCAGTACTTC.

By sample share, this clonotype is medium-sized. V usage is TRBV18 and J usage is TRBJ2-2; TRBD2 matches 7 bases. This CDR3 is built from 15 residues. Germline V gives CDR1 KGHSH, CDR2 LQKENI. Trimming cost V 2 bases and J 1 base; bases outside gene matches: 1. The CDR3 DNA is TGTGCCAGCTCACCAGCTAGCGGGAACACCGGGGAGCTGTTTTTT. It is translated as CASSPASGNTGELFF.

The V gene is TRBV30, the J gene TRBJ1-6; D remains unclear. Trimming stripped 2 bases from V and 1 base from J, with 18 bases between. Germline lookup yields CDR1 GTSNPN and CDR2 SVGIG (reference sequence). The CDR3 consists of 18 residues. The CDR3 region has the DNA TGTGCCTGGAGTAGGCGGGAAAGGACTCGGTCCTATAATTCACCCCTCCACTTT. This encodes CAWSRRERTRSYNSPLHF.

The chain has TRBV5-5 and TRBJ1-1; 10 nucleotides match TRBD1. The CDR3 length is 13 residues. Losses at the gene ends were 4 bases for V and 9 bases for J; bases not matched to a gene: 6. The V gene's germline CDR1 is SGHKS and CDR2 YYEKEE (reference sequence). The CDR3 sequence: CASSLDRGRKAFF. The CDR3 DNA reads TGTGCCAGCAGCCTTGACAGGGGGCGTAAAGCTTTCTTT.